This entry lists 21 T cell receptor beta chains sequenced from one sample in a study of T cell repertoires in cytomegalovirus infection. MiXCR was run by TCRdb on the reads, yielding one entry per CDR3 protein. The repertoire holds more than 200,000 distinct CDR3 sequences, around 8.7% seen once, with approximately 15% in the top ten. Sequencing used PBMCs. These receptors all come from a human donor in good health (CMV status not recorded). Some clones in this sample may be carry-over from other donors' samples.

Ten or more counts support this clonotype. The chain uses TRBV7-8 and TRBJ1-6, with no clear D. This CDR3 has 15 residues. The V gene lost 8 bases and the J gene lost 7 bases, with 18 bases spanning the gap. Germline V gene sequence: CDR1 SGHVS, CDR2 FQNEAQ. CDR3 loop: CASRTNENGNSPLHF. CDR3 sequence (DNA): TGTGCCAGCCGAACGAATGAGAATGGGAATTCACCCCTCCACTTT.

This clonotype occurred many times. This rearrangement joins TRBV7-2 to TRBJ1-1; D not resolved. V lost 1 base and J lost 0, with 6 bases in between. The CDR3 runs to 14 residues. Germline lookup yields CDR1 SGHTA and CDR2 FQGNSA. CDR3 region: CASSLDGLNTEAFF. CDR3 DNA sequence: TGTGCCAGCAGCTTAGATGGCTTGAACACTGAAGCTTTCTTT.

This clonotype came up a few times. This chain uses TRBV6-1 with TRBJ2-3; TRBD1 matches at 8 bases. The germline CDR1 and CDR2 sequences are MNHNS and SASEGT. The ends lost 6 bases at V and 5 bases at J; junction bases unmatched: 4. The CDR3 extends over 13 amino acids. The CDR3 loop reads CASRTGGKDTQYF. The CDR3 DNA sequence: TGTGCCAGCAGAACAGGGGGTAAAGATACGCAGTATTTT.

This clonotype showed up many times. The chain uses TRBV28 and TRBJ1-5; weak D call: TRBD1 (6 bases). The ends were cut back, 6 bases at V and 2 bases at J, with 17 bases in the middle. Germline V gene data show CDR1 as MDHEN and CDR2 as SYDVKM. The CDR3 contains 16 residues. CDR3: CASRAPRGYGNQPQHF. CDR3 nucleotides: TGTGCCAGCAGGGCCCCCAGGGGATACGGCAATCAGCCCCAGCATTTT.

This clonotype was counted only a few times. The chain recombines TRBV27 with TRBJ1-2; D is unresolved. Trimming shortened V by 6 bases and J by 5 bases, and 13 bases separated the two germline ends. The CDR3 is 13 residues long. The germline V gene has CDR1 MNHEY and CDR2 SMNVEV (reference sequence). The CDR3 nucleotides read TGTGCCAGCAGGACGGAAGGAGTATATGGCTACACCTTC. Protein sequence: CASRTEGVYGYTF.

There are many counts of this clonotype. CDR3 residues: CASSSGRYEQYF. The CDR3 nucleotides are TGTGCCAGCAGCTCCGGACGTTACGAGCAGTACTTC. The chain combines TRBV11-2 with TRBJ2-7; D call uncertain. Trimming took 4 bases from V and 4 from J, leaving 8 bases between them. Germline values: CDR1 SGHAT, CDR2 FQNNGV. The CDR3 runs 12 residues.

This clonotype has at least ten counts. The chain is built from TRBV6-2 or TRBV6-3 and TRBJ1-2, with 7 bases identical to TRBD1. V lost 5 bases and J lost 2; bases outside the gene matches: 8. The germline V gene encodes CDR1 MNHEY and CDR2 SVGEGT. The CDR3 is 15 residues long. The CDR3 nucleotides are TGTGCCAGCAGTAGCCATCGACAGGGAAACTATGGCTACACCTTC. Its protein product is CASSSHRQGNYGYTF.

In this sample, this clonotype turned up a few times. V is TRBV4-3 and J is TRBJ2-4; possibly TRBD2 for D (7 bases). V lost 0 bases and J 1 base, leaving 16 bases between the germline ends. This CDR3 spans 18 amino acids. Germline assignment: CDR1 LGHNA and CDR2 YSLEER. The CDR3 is CASSQEGGGSVAKNIQYF. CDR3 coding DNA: TGCGCCAGCAGCCAAGAGGGAGGGGGGAGCGTGGCCAAAAACATTCAGTACTTC.

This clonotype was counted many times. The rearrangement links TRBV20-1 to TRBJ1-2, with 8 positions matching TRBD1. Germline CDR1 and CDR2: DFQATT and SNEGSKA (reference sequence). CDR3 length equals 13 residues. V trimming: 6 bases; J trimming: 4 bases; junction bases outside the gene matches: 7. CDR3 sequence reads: CSAQGTGSYGYTF. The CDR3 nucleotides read TGCAGTGCCCAAGGGACAGGATCCTATGGCTACACCTTC.

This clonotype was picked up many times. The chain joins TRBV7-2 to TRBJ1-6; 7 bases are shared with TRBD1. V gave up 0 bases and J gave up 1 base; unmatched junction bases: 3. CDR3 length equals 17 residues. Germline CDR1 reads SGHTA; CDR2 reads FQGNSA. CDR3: CASSLAATGSYNSPLHF. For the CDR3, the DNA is TGTGCCAGCAGCTTAGCGGCGACAGGGTCCTATAATTCACCCCTCCACTTT.

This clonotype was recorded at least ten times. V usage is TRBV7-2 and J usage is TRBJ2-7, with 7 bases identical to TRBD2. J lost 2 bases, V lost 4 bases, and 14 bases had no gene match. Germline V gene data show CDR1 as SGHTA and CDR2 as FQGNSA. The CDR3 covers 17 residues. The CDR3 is CASSYGIGLAETYEQYF. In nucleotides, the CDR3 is TGTGCCAGCAGCTATGGCATCGGGCTAGCGGAAACCTACGAGCAGTACTTC.

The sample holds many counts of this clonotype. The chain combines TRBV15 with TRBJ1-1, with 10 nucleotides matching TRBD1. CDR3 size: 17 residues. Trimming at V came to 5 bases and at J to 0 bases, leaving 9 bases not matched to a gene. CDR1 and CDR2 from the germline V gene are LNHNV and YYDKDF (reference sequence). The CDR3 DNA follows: TGTGCCACCAGCCCCCGGGACAGGGGACAATTGAACACTGAAGCTTTCTTT. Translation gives CATSPRDRGQLNTEAFF. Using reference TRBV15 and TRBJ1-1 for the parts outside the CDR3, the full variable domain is DAMVIQNPRYQVTQFGKPVTLSCSQTLNHNVMYWYQQKSSQAPKLLFHYYDKDFNNEADTPDNFQSRRPNTSFCFLDIRSPGLGDTAMYLCATSPRDRGQLNTEAFFGQGTRLTVV.

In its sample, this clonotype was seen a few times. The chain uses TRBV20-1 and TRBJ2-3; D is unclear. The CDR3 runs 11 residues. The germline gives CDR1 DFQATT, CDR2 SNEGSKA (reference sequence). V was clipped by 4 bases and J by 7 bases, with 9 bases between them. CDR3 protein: CSANSLNTQYF. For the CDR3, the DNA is TGCAGTGCTAACTCCTTGAATACGCAGTATTTT.

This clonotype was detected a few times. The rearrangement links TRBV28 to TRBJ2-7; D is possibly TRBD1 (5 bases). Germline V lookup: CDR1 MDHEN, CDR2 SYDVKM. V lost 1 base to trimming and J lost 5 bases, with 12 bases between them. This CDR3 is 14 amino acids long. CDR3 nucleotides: TGTGCCAGCAGTTTATTGCAGGGCCCCCACGAGCAGTACTTC. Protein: CASSLLQGPHEQYF. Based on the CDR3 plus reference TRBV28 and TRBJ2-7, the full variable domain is DVKVTQSSRYLVKRTGEKVFLECVQDMDHENMFWYRQDPGLGLRLIYFSYDVKMKEKGDIPEGYSVSREKKERFSLILESASTNQTSMYLCASSLLQGPHEQYFGPGTRLTVT.

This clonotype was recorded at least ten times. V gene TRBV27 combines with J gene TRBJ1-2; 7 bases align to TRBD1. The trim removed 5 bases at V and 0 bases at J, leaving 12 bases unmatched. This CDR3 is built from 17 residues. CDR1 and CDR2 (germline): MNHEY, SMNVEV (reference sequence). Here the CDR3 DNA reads TGTGCCAGCAGTCCCCTCCCGGACAGGAAAGCTAACTATGGCTACACCTTC. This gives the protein CASSPLPDRKANYGYTF.

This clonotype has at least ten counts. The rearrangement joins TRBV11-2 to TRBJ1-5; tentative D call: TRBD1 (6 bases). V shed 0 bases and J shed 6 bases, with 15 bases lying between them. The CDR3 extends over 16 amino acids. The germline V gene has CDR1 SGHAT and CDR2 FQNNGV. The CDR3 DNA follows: TGTGCCAGCAGCTTAGAGGGGGCTTTCCCCGGTCAGCCCCAGCATTTT. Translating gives CASSLEGAFPGQPQHF.

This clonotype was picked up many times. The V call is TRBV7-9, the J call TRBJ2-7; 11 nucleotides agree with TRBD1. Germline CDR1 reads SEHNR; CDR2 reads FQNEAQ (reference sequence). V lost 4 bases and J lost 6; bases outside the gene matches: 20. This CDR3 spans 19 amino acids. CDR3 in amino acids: CASSSRPVEPGQGVGEQYF. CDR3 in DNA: TGTGCCAGCAGCTCGCGCCCGGTCGAACCGGGACAGGGGGTTGGCGAGCAGTACTTC.

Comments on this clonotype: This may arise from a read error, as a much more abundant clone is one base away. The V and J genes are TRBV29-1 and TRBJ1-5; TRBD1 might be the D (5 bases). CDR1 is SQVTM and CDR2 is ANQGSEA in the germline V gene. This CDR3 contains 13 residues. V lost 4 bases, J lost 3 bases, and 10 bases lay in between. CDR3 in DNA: TGCAGCGTTGTCGGGACGGACAATCAGCCCCAGCATTTT. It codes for CSVVGTDNQPQHF.

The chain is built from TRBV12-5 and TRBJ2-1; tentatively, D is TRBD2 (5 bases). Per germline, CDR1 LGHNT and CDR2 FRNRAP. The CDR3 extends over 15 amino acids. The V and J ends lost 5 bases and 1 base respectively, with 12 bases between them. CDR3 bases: TGTGCTAGTGGTGGATCGGGAAAGTCCTACAATGAGCAGTTCTTC. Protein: CASGGSGKSYNEQFF.

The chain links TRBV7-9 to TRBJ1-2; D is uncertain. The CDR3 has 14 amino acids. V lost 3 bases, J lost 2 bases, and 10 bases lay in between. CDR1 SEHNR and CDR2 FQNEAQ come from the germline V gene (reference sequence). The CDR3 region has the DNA TGTGCCAGCAGCTTCGATTCGGGGAACTATGGCTACACCTTC. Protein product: CASSFDSGNYGYTF.

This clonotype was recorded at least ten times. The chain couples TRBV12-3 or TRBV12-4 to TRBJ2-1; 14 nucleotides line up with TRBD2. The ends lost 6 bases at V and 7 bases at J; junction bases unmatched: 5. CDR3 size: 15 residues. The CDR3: CASSQTSGRANEQFF. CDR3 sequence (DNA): TGTGCCAGCAGCCAGACTAGCGGGAGGGCTAATGAGCAGTTCTTC.